This T cell receptor (beta chain) appears in the sequencing data of a study of T cell changes during pregnancy in multiple sclerosis (dated by TCRdb to about 2019). Turning to the overall study: In women with multiple sclerosis, the researchers looked at how the T cell repertoire shifted as pregnancy progressed.

On this clone: The target of this receptor is not known. Within one base of it there is no much larger clone, and no base qualities were kept.

Preparation of the library involved the immunoSEQ multiplex PCR assay. The table was pulled from immuneACCESS by TCRdb, which kept in-frame rearrangements only. Such tables lose some clones; where checked, under half of the loss comes from unresolved V genes, and the rest has no known cause. The sample table shows about 69,000 clones, and around 90% are seen once. The ten most abundant clones make up more than 1.2% of the sample. The cysteine opens and the phenylalanine closes a CDR3 of 14 amino acids. Only CDR3 DNA remains: 42 bases, in frame from the first base. The germline V gene supplies CDR1 SGHRS and CDR2 YFSETQ. V is pared back by 0 bases and J by 0 bases, with 4 bases lying between the germline termini.

The chain couples TRBV5-1 to TRBJ1-3; the D gene is unclear. Sequences were derived from peripheral blood, sampled in the third trimester of pregnancy. The receptor comes from a female donor with multiple sclerosis, enrolled in a pregnancy study. The CDR3 protein: CASSLDNSGNTIYF. The nucleotides read TGCGCCAGCAGCTTGGACAACTCTGGAAACACCATATATTTT.